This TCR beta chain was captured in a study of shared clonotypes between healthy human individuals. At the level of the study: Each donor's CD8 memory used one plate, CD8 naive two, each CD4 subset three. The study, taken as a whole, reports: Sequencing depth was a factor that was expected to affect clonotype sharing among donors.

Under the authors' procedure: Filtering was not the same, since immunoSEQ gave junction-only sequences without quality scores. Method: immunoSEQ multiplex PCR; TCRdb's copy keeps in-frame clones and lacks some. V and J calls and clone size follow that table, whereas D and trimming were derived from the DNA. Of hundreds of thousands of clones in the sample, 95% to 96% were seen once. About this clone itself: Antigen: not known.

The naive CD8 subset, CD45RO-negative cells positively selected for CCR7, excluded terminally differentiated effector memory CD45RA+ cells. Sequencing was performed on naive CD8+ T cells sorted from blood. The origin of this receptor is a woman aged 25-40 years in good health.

This chain's CDR3 is CASTHLPPNNEQFF. CDR3 coding DNA: TGTGCCAGCACCCACCTCCCGCCGAACAATGAGCAGTTCTTC. This sequence joins TRBV6-6 and TRBJ2-1; D remains unclear. Deletions cut 7 bases from V and 5 bases from J, with 15 bases between. Germline CDR1 MNHNY, CDR2 SVGAGI (reference sequence). CDR3 length: 14 amino acids.